This T cell receptor (beta chain) stems from a study of blood T cells in healthy people across ages. A sample-barcoded 5' primer and a J-beta primer mix were used in a second PCR of roughly 6 to 12 cycles. The authors tagged each cDNA molecule using a template-switch adaptor with 12 random nucleotides. There were at least 3 million CDR3-containing paired-end reads obtained from each sample. TCRdb re-derived calls from the 5' RACE reads in MiXCR, one entry per CDR3 protein. The top ten hold under 65% of the sample, which has some 370,000 distinct CDR3 sequences, more than 45% seen once. The CDR3 has 15 amino acids. The J segment lost 5 bases and the V segment lost 2 bases, leaving 9 bases of the junction unmatched. The germline V gene has CDR1 SGHTA and CDR2 FQGNSA.

The chain combines TRBV7-2 with TRBJ2-7; 7 positions agree with TRBD1. The material sequenced was blood. This TCR came from a man between 60 and 75 years old in good health. The CDR3 is CASSLRQGQVNEQYF. In DNA form, the CDR3 reads TGTGCCAGCAGCTTACGACAGGGTCAGGTGAACGAGCAGTACTTC.